This TCR beta chain was sequenced for a study of T cells in Graves' hyperthyroidism and ophthalmopathy. Study observations and caveats: Blood also carried most thyroid clonotypes expanded above 0.001.

There were TCR beta CDR3 regions amplified from RNA transcripts. The primer set for the first-round RT-PCR of the TCR CDR3 was HTBI. MiXCR, applied by TCRdb to the multiplex PCR reads, yields one record per CDR3 protein. The sample gives around 400,000 distinct CDR3 sequences, 15% to 18% of which show up once; about a quarter is in the top ten. Trimming pared 3 bases from V and 4 bases from J, leaving 6 bases between. Germline lookup yields CDR1 SNHLY and CDR2 FYNNEI. This CDR3 contains 13 residues. This clonotype appeared many times. Its antigen is undetermined. The specimen sequenced was blood. V gene TRBV2 combines with J gene TRBJ1-4; the D is unclear. The receptor was isolated from a woman aged 18-30 years with Graves' hyperthyroidism that later progressed to Graves' ophthalmopathy. CDR3 region: CASSDTVNEKLFF. CDR3 DNA sequence: TGTGCCAGCAGTGACACAGTTAATGAAAAACTGTTTTTT.